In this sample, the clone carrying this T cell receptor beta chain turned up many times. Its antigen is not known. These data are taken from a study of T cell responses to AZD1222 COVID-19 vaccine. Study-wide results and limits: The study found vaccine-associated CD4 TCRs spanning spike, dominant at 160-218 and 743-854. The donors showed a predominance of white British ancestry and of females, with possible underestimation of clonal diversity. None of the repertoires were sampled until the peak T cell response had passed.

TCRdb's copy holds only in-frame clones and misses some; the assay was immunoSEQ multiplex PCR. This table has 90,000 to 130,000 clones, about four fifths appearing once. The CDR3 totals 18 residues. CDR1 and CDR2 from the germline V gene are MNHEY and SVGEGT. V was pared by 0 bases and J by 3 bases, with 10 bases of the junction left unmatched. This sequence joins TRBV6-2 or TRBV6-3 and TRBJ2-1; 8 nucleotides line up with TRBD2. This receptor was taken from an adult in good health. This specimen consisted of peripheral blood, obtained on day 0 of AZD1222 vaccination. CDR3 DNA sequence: TGTGCCAGCAGTTACTCTCCCCCCGCGGGGGGACTCTACAATGAGCAGTTCTTC. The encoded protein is CASSYSPPAGGLYNEQFF.